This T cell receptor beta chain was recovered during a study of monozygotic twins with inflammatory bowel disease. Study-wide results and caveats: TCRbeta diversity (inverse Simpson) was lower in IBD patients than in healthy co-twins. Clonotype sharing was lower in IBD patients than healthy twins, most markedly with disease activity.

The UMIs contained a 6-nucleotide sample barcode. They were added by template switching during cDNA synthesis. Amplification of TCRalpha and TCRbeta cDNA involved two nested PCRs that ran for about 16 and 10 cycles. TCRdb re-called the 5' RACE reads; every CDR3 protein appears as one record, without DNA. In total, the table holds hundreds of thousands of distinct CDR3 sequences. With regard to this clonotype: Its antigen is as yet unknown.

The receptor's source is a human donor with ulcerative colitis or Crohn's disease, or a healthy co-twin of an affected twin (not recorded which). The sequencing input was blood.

The CDR3: CASAAGETDTQYF. The genes are TRBV11-3 and TRBJ2-3; TCRdb reports TRBD2, a call that lacks DNA to check it against. Germline lookup yields CDR1 SGHNT and CDR2 YENEEA. The length of the CDR3 is 13 residues.